These 6 T cell receptor beta chains were all obtained from the same sample, sequenced in a study of blood T cell repertoires in COVID-19. Data came from immunoSEQ multiplex PCR; TCRdb stores just in-frame clones and leaves some out. The sample holds approximately 210,000 clones; 86% are singletons and the top ten take around 10%. Specimen: peripheral blood. These receptors originate from a man aged 45-60 years with COVID-19, enrolled during active disease.

This clone was picked up one time. The rearrangement uses TRBV13 and TRBJ2-1, with 14 bases matching TRBD2. This CDR3 has 16 residues. Trimming at V came to 5 bases and at J to 7 bases, leaving 7 bases not matched to a gene. The germline V gene encodes CDR1 PRHDT and CDR2 FYEKMQ (reference sequence). The CDR3 bases are TGTGCCAGCAGCCGTGGACTAGCGGGAGGAAGGAATGAGCAGTTCTTC. It codes for CASSRGLAGGRNEQFF.

The J gene is TRBJ2-1, the V gene TRBV12-3 or TRBV12-4; D remains ambiguous. The length of the CDR3 is 12 residues. Trimming cost V 6 bases and J 9 bases, with 12 bases left between them. The DNA of the CDR3 is TGTGCCAGCAGCGGTGACTTGCCTGAGCAGTTCTTC. Translating gives CASSGDLPEQFF.

The rearrangement joins TRBV19 to TRBJ1-1; a possible D gene is TRBD1 (5 bases). There are 15 residues in the CDR3. Trimming pared 3 bases from V and 7 bases from J, leaving 18 bases between. Germline CDR1 is LNHDA and CDR2 is SQIVND (reference sequence). The chain's CDR3 is CASSIGLGRGGEAFF. The CDR3 DNA sequence: TGTGCCAGTAGTATTGGGTTAGGGAGGGGAGGTGAAGCTTTCTTT.

The V and J genes are TRBV6-6 and TRBJ1-4; tentative D call: TRBD1 (5 bases). Between the trimmed V and J ends, which lost 2 bases and 3 bases, there was a span of 13 bases. Germline V lookup: CDR1 MNHNY, CDR2 SVGAGI (reference sequence). The CDR3 loop spans 16 amino acids. In DNA, the CDR3 is TGTGCCAGCAGTTACGGGGTCGCGGGGGCTAATGAAAAACTGTTTTTT. Amino acid sequence: CASSYGVAGANEKLFF.

This clone was picked up one time. V usage is TRBV2 and J usage is TRBJ2-2; D unclear. V lost 0 bases, J lost 6 bases, and 11 bases lay in between. The CDR3 is 15 residues long. CDR1 is SNHLY, CDR2 FYNNEI, per germline. The CDR3 loop reads CASSEAGGHPGELFF. The CDR3 coding sequence is TGTGCCAGCAGTGAAGCAGGCGGTCACCCCGGGGAGCTGTTTTTT.

The CDR3 sequence is CASSLDRVGSPLHF. In DNA form, the CDR3 reads TGTGCCAGCAGCTTGGACAGGGTAGGATCACCCCTCCACTTT. The chain couples TRBV5-4 to TRBJ1-6, with a weak D call TRBD1 (6 bases). Germline CDR1 SGHNT, CDR2 YYREEE (reference sequence). The V gene lost 0 bases and the J gene lost 10 bases, with 11 bases spanning the gap. The CDR3 is 14 amino acids.